Following are 10 T cell receptor beta chains from one sample sequenced in a study of cytomegalovirus exposure and HLA in healthy donors. Primers for the PCR totalled 60 Vbeta and 13 Jbeta. Measured with immunoSEQ multiplex PCR; TCRdb has only the in-frame clones, and not every one. The sample yields some 190,000 clones, 81% seen once. Material for sequencing was PBMCs. These receptors all come from a man in his late teens or twenties in good health and CMV-seronegative.

This chain joins TRBV19 and TRBJ1-4; 10 bases are shared with TRBD1. J lost 2 bases, V lost 5 bases, and 8 bases had no gene match. The V gene's germline CDR1 is LNHDA and CDR2 SQIVND (reference sequence). CDR3 size: 17 residues. CDR3 in DNA: TGTGCCAGTAGTCGACGGACAGGGGGACTGACTAATGAAAAACTGTTTTTT. Its protein is CASSRRTGGLTNEKLFF.

The V call is TRBV11-1, the J call TRBJ2-3; 8 bases agree with TRBD2. The CDR3 is 14 residues long. Looked up from germline, CDR1 is SGHAT and CDR2 is FQDESV (reference sequence). V was pared by 2 bases and J by 14 bases, with 12 bases of the junction left unmatched. In nucleotides, the CDR3 is TGTGCCAGCAGCTTAAACGGGAGGGATGGTGGTGTGTATTTT. It encodes CASSLNGRDGGVYF.

The chain has TRBV7-2 and TRBJ2-3, with TRBD2 matching over 9 bases. V was clipped by 0 bases and J by 4 bases; unmatched bases: 8. The CDR3 contains 17 residues. Germline V CDR1 and CDR2: SGHTA, FQGNSA. The chain's CDR3 is CASSLAAGLASADTQYF. The CDR3 DNA sequence: TGTGCCAGCAGCTTAGCGGCAGGACTAGCGTCAGCAGATACGCAGTATTTT.

This rearrangement joins TRBV30 to TRBJ1-2, with 11 bases lining up with TRBD1. The junction had 6 bases not matched to a gene; V was cut back by 0 bases and J by 3 bases. Germline V CDR1 and CDR2: GTSNPN, SVGIG (reference sequence). This CDR3 is 16 amino acids long. For the CDR3, the DNA is TGTGCCTGGAGTGTGGGACAGGGGGGGTTAGACTATGGCTACACCTTC. It yields the protein CAWSVGQGGLDYGYTF.

This rearrangement joins TRBV6-4 to TRBJ2-7; D remains unclear. The CDR3 is made up of 16 amino acids. V was cut by 0 bases and J by 0 bases, with 12 bases left in between. Germline V gene lookup returns CDR1 MRHNA and CDR2 SNTAGT. The CDR3 region has the DNA TGTGCCAGCAGTGACTCGTTTCCGGTAGTCTCCTACGAGCAGTACTTC. Its protein is CASSDSFPVVSYEQYF.

A single count supports this clone. This sequence joins TRBV5-4 and TRBJ1-2, with D perhaps matching TRBD1 (5 bases). V was shortened by 1 base and J by 8 bases, with 15 bases between the two germline ends. This CDR3 comprises 14 residues. Per germline, CDR1 SGHNT and CDR2 YYREEE (reference sequence). The CDR3 protein is CASSLKGWGYGYTF. In DNA, the CDR3 is TGTGCCAGCAGCTTGAAGGGATGGGGCTACGGCTACACCTTC.

The J gene is TRBJ1-5, the V gene TRBV30; D not certain. V lost 2 bases and J lost 2, with 7 bases in between. CDR3 size: 13 residues. Germline V CDR1 and CDR2: GTSNPN, SVGIG (reference sequence). The CDR3 DNA sequence: TGTGCCTGGAGTCCCGGGGGCAATCAGCCCCAGCATTTT. This gives the protein CAWSPGGNQPQHF.

The CDR3 DNA sequence: TGTGCCAGCAGCTTAGATGGGGGCGCTAATTCACCCCTCCACTTT. Translation gives CASSLDGGANSPLHF. V and J are TRBV11-3 and TRBJ1-6; possibly TRBD1 for D (6 bases). The germline V and J ends were trimmed by 0 bases and 6 bases, with 9 bases remaining between them. The germline V gene encodes CDR1 SGHNT and CDR2 YENEEA. This CDR3 is 15 amino acids long.

The chain combines TRBV19 with TRBJ1-5; D call uncertain. The CDR3 spans 16 residues. The germline V and J ends were trimmed by 1 base and 0 bases, with 10 bases remaining between them. Germline assignment: CDR1 LNHDA and CDR2 SQIVND (reference sequence). CDR3 nucleotides: TGTGCCAGTAGTATAGTAGGAGGGTATAGCAATCAGCCCCAGCATTTT. Its protein is CASSIVGGYSNQPQHF. The full variable domain, completed using reference TRBV19 and TRBJ1-5, is DGGITQSPKYLFRKEGQNVTLSCEQNLNHDAMYWYRQDPGQGLRLIYYSQIVNDFQKGDIAEGYSVSREKKESFPLTVTSAQKNPTAFYLCASSIVGGYSNQPQHFGDGTRLSIL.

CDR3 loop: CSARDPRDYTF. In nucleotides, the CDR3 is TGCAGTGCTAGAGACCCCAGGGACTACACCTTC. The chain links TRBV20-1 to TRBJ1-2; a possible D gene is TRBD1 (5 bases). CDR1 and CDR2 (germline): DFQATT, SNEGSKA (reference sequence). The CDR3 runs to 11 residues. V lost 0 bases, J lost 10 bases, and 9 bases lay in between.